Listed below are T cell receptor beta chains from one sample, sequenced in a study of T cells after yellow fever vaccination. TCRdb reprocessed the 5' RACE reads with MiXCR, giving one entry per CDR3 protein. The data show a few hundred thousand distinct CDR3 sequences, approximately 5.2% seen once. Sample: CD4+ T cells sorted from PBMCs, taken on the day of the yellow fever booster vaccination. These TCRs come from a man younger than 35 who received the YFV17D yellow fever vaccine. CDR3s include the opening cysteine and the closing phenylalanine or tryptophan. The order of the fields is CDR3 length, J gene, D gene, clone size, V gene, CDR3 DNA, CDR3 protein. The D gene is left open where the match is weak. Rows may omit the clone size; those that give it use once, few, many or a size class.

11	TRBJ1-2	-	-	TRBV6-6	TGTGCCAGCAGTCCGGGGAGGGGCTACACCTTC	CASSPGRGYTF
15	TRBJ2-5	TRBD2	-	TRBV20-1	TGCAGTGCTATACTAGCGGGGGGTTCCCAAGAGACCCAGTACTTC	CSAILAGGSQETQYF
14	TRBJ2-3	-	many	TRBV5-1	TGCGCCAGCAGCCACGACGGTAGCACAGATACGCAGTATTTT	CASSHDGSTDTQYF
13	TRBJ2-2	-	-	TRBV3-1	TGTGCCAGCAGCCGACAGGTAGAAGGGGAGCTGTTTTTT	CASSRQVEGELFF
18	TRBJ2-5	-	-	TRBV3-2	TGTGCCCCATGCCCAAAGTGGCTAGCGGGGGGGATCGGCGAGACCCAGTACTTC	CAPCPKWLAGGIGETQYF
14	TRBJ2-2	-	many	TRBV7-2	TGTGCCAGCAGCCGTAATCGGCACACCGGGGAGCTGTTTTTT	CASSRNRHTGELFF
14	TRBJ2-3	-	-	TRBV4-3	TGCGCCAGCAGCCATACGGACCTCACAGATACGCAGTATTTT	CASSHTDLTDTQYF
13	TRBJ1-1	-	-	TRBV20-1	TGCAGTGCTAGGTACCGGTTGAACACTGAAGCTTTCTTT	CSARYRLNTEAFF
12	TRBJ1-2	-	-	TRBV5-4	TGTGCCAGCAGCTTGATCACATCGGGCTACACCTTC	CASSLITSGYTF
13	TRBJ2-7	TRBD1	few	TRBV30	TGTGCCTTTGACAGGGTTAGAAACTACGAGCAGTACTTC	CAFDRVRNYEQYF
14	TRBJ1-2	-	many	TRBV25-1	TGTGCCAGCAGTGCCCGGGACGGATCGAATGGCTACACCTTC	CASSARDGSNGYTF
15	TRBJ2-1	TRBD2	-	TRBV6-5	TGTGCCAGCAGTTACTTACGGGGGGGATACAATGAGCAGTTCTTC	CASSYLRGGYNEQFF
15	TRBJ1-6	-	few	TRBV5-6	TGTGCCAGCAGCTTGAAACGGGGTCGGAATTCACCCCTCCACTTT	CASSLKRGRNSPLHF
12	TRBJ2-5	-	-	TRBV12-3/TRBV12-4	TGTGCCAGCACCCCTCAGGGAGGGACCCAGTACTTC	CASTPQGGTQYF
16	TRBJ1-3	-	-	TRBV7-6	TGTGCCAGCAGCTTAGCTCTTAAGGCCAGGTCAAACACCATATATTTT	CASSLALKARSNTIYF
15	TRBJ2-5	-	many	TRBV4-3	TGCGCCAGCAGCCCAAGAGGGGGAATTCAAGAGACCCAGTACTTC	CASSPRGGIQETQYF
13	TRBJ1-2	TRBD1	-	TRBV5-6	TGTGCCAGCACCTCCGGGACAGGCTCGTTTTCCACCTTC	CASTSGTGSFSTF
14	TRBJ2-1	TRBD1	few	TRBV20-1	TGCAGTGCTAGGACAGGGCGCTCCTACAATGAGCAGTTCTTC	CSARTGRSYNEQFF
15	TRBJ2-6	-	-	TRBV6-2/TRBV6-3	TGTGCCAGCATGGCAGCCCTCTCTGGGGCCAACGTCCTGACTTTC	CASMAALSGANVLTF
14	TRBJ2-1	-	-	TRBV7-2	TGTGCCAGCAGCTTAGCGGGGGTTTTTAATGAGCAGTTCTTC	CASSLAGVFNEQFF
17	TRBJ2-4	-	many	TRBV7-2	TGTGCCAGCAGCTTAGAAGCAGGGGCGAGGGCCAAAAACATTCAGTACTTC	CASSLEAGARAKNIQYF
14	TRBJ2-3	-	-	TRBV5-1	TGCGCCAGCAGCTTGCAACAGGGTGCAGATACGCAGTATTTT	CASSLQQGADTQYF
14	TRBJ2-5	-	many	TRBV7-8	TGTGCCAGCAGCTTAGCGGCCCGCTGGCACACCCAGTACTTC	CASSLAARWHTQYF
14	TRBJ1-2	-	-	TRBV5-1	TGCGCCAGCAGCACTATACCAGGACCCTATGGCTACACCTTC	CASSTIPGPYGYTF
17	TRBJ2-2	TRBD2	-	TRBV5-1	TGCGCCAGCAGCGGGGATAACGGGGGGGCCTCGCTCGGGGAGCTGTTTTTT	CASSGDNGGASLGELFF
18	TRBJ1-6	-	-	TRBV6-2/TRBV6-3	TGTGCCAGCAGACCCAACCGGGACGGGGCTCCGGGAAATTCACCCCTCCACTTT	CASRPNRDGAPGNSPLHF
14	TRBJ1-2	TRBD1	-	TRBV5-1	TGCGCCAGCAGCACGGACAGGCCTAACTATGGCTACACCTTC	CASSTDRPNYGYTF
13	TRBJ1-1	-	many	TRBV18	TGTGCCAGCTCACCAGGGTGGAACACTGAAGCTTTCTTT	CASSPGWNTEAFF
15	TRBJ2-1	TRBD2	few	TRBV5-1	TGCGCCAGCAGCCCCTCCGGGCGGGGGGGGAATGAGCAGTTCTTC	CASSPSGRGGNEQFF